The clone carrying this T cell receptor (beta chain) was found a few times. The sample originates from a study of blood T cell repertoires in COVID-19. Study as a whole: The origin of the acute and convalescent COVID-19 samples was the United States, Italy and Spain.

Sequenced by immunoSEQ multiplex PCR; TCRdb stores in-frame clones only, minus some. The sample lists roughly 75,000 clones, over 65% seen once, with 2.5% to 3% in the top ten. Germline V gene lookup returns CDR1 PRHDT and CDR2 FYEKMQ (reference sequence). The CDR3 contains 14 residues. Trimming cost V 3 bases and J 10 bases; bases outside gene matches: 5. The sample comprised peripheral blood. This TCR was recovered from a human donor with acute or convalescent COVID-19. The donor label of this sample is uncertain. V is TRBV13 and J is TRBJ2-1; 11 bases are a match to TRBD2. CDR3 in DNA: TGTGCCAGCAGCTTCCGACTAGCGGGACTCGAGCAGTTCTTC. It specifies CASSFRLAGLEQFF.